The sequence of this TCR beta chain was determined in a study of shared clonotypes between healthy human individuals. Study information: Donors had three CD4 naive, three CD4 memory, two CD8 naive and one CD8 memory plate apiece.

CDR1 and CDR2 from the germline V gene are MNHEY and SVGAGI. CDR3 length: 15 residues. V dropped 5 bases and J dropped 2 bases, with 16 bases sitting between them. Profiling relied on immunoSEQ multiplex PCR, and the TCRdb table lists in-frame clones only, not all of them. The sample records around 1.9 million clones, about 94% being singletons. CD45RO negativity and positive selection for CCR7 defined naive CD8 cells, a population that excluded terminally differentiated effector memory CD45RA+ cells. The specimen was naive CD8+ T cells from PBMCs. The clonotype comes from a man aged 18 to 29 in good health. Some clones in this sample may be carry-over from other donors' samples. The gene calls are TRBV6-5 and TRBJ2-7; D uncertain. The CDR3 region is CASSTSQNVAYEQYF. The CDR3 DNA reads TGTGCCAGCAGTACCTCCCAAAATGTCGCCTACGAGCAGTACTTC.